These 17 T cell receptor beta chains were sequenced from one sample in a study of cytomegalovirus exposure and HLA in healthy donors. The method was immunoSEQ multiplex PCR; TCRdb's version includes in-frame clones alone and lacks a portion of them. The sample includes some 140,000 clones, 65% to 90% of them seen just once. What was sequenced was PBMCs. Receptors were obtained from a man younger than 35 in good health and CMV-seropositive.

The genes are TRBV13 and TRBJ2-7; TRBD2 matches 13 bases. This CDR3 comprises 17 residues. Trimming at V came to 0 bases and at J to 2 bases, leaving 4 bases not matched to a gene. Germline CDR1 PRHDT, CDR2 FYEKMQ (reference sequence). The CDR3 DNA reads TGTGCCAGCAGCTTAGGGGGACTAGCGGGACAAGCCTACGAGCAGTACTTC. It is translated as CASSLGGLAGQAYEQYF.

Details on this clone: Other DNA sequences of this sample code for an identical CDR3. This sequence joins TRBV7-3 and TRBJ2-5, with 15 bases fitting TRBD2. The CDR3 sequence is 16 residues long. Trimming at V came to 3 bases and at J to 2 bases, leaving 1 base not matched to a gene. Per the germline V gene, CDR1 is SGHTA and CDR2 is FQGTGA. The CDR3 region has the DNA TGTGCCAGCAGCTTGGGACTAGCGGGAGGACAAGAGACCCAGTACTTC. It yields the protein CASSLGLAGGQETQYF.

This sequence joins TRBV9 and TRBJ2-7; TRBD2 agrees at 10 bases. Germline V gene lookup returns CDR1 SGDLS and CDR2 YYNGEE. There are 16 residues in the CDR3. J lost 2 bases, V lost 3 bases, and 8 bases had no gene match. The DNA of the CDR3 is TGTGCCAGCAGCGCCTCCCCAGCGGGAGGGGCCTACGAGCAGTACTTC. It codes for CASSASPAGGAYEQYF.

CDR3: CASSVGLRSFNEKLFF. The CDR3 DNA reads TGTGCCAGCAGCGTCGGTCTGAGGAGTTTTAATGAAAAACTGTTTTTT. The chain has TRBV9 and TRBJ1-4, with D hard to call. Germline CDR1 SGDLS, CDR2 YYNGEE. The CDR3 is 16 amino acids. V was clipped by 2 bases and J by 4 bases, with 15 bases between them. The full variable domain, rest sourced from reference TRBV9 and TRBJ1-4, is DSGVTQTPKHLITATGQRVTLRCSPRSGDLSVYWYQQSLDQGLQFLIQYYNGEERAKGNILERFSAQQFPDLHSELNLSSLELGDSALYFCASSVGLRSFNEKLFFGSGTQLSVL.

The gene calls are TRBV29-1 and TRBJ2-5; possible D gene TRBD1, 5 bases. V was cut by 4 bases and J by 5 bases, with 14 bases left in between. The length of the CDR3 is 13 residues. The germline V gene encodes CDR1 SQVTM and CDR2 ANQGSEA. The CDR3: CSVASGLWETQYF. The DNA of the CDR3 is TGCAGCGTTGCCTCAGGGTTATGGGAGACCCAGTACTTC.

The chain recombines TRBV9 with TRBJ2-1, with TRBD2 matching 8 bases. The CDR3 loop spans 15 amino acids. The V segment lost 0 bases and the J segment 8 bases; nucleotides outside the gene matches: 7. Germline V lookup: CDR1 SGDLS, CDR2 YYNGEE. CDR3 sequence reads: CASSVAGGGGDEQFF. CDR3 DNA sequence: TGTGCCAGCAGCGTAGCGGGAGGGGGTGGGGATGAGCAGTTCTTC.

The gene calls are TRBV7-8 and TRBJ2-2; tentative D call: TRBD1 (5 bases). Germline CDR1 reads SGHVS; CDR2 reads FQNEAQ. The CDR3 covers 14 residues. Trimming shortened V by 1 base and J by 3 bases, and 6 bases separated the two germline ends. The CDR3 bases are TGTGCCAGCAGCTTAGGACAGTACACCGGGGAGCTGTTTTTT. It translates to CASSLGQYTGELFF.

This chain joins TRBV27 and TRBJ2-7; 8 nucleotides match TRBD1. Germline V CDR1 and CDR2: MNHEY, SMNVEV (reference sequence). This CDR3 comprises 12 residues. The V and J ends lost 3 bases and 7 bases, in that order; junction bases with no gene match: 2. The CDR3 sequence: CASSFRGQEQYF. The CDR3 coding sequence is TGTGCCAGCAGTTTCAGGGGGCAGGAGCAGTACTTC.

V is TRBV5-4 and J is TRBJ2-7; TRBD1 matches at 10 bases. With 1 base clipped from V and 5 bases from J, the junction kept 6 bases outside the gene matches. The CDR3 covers 15 residues. Germline V lookup: CDR1 SGHNT, CDR2 YYREEE (reference sequence). CDR3 sequence reads: CASSLRWTGGDEQYF. In nucleotides, the CDR3 is TGTGCCAGCAGCTTGAGGTGGACAGGGGGGGACGAGCAGTACTTC. Drawing the rest from reference TRBV5-4 and TRBJ2-7, the complete variable domain is ETGVTQSPTHLIKTRGQQVTLRCSSQSGHNTVSWYQQALGQGPQFIFQYYREEENGRGNFPPRFSGLQFPNYSSELNVNALELDDSALYLCASSLRWTGGDEQYFGPGTRLTVT.

The V and J genes are TRBV6-1 and TRBJ2-7; no reliable D call. The V and J ends lost 2 bases and 6 bases respectively, with 17 bases between them. This CDR3 is 15 amino acids long. Germline lookup yields CDR1 MNHNS and CDR2 SASEGT. The CDR3 loop is CASSELLRKASEQYF. The CDR3 region has the DNA TGTGCCAGCAGTGAACTCTTAAGGAAGGCTAGCGAGCAGTACTTC.

The J gene is TRBJ2-3, the V gene TRBV5-1; D is possibly TRBD1 (5 bases). The CDR3 length is 13 residues. V was clipped by 0 bases and J by 3 bases, with 5 bases between them. In germline, CDR1 is SGHRS, CDR2 YFSETQ. CDR3 in amino acids: CASSLAGTDTQYF. In nucleotides, the CDR3 is TGCGCCAGCAGCTTGGCAGGGACAGATACGCAGTATTTT.

The chain combines TRBV5-1 with TRBJ2-7; 8 nucleotides match TRBD2. The CDR3 sequence is 16 residues long. CDR1 SGHRS and CDR2 YFSETQ come from the germline V gene. V lost 3 bases, J lost 5 bases, and 13 bases stayed unmatched. In DNA, the CDR3 is TGCGCCAGCAGCTCAGTGGGGCGGGGGGAATTCGACGAGCAGTACTTC. Protein: CASSSVGRGEFDEQYF.

V usage is TRBV6-4 and J usage is TRBJ2-1; 8 bases fit TRBD2. J was trimmed by 7 bases and V by 3 bases; bases with no gene match: 5. The CDR3 has 14 residues. Germline values: CDR1 MRHNA, CDR2 SNTAGT. The CDR3 coding sequence is TGTGCCAGCAGTGAGCTAACGGGAGGGAATGAGCAGTTCTTC. It is translated as CASSELTGGNEQFF.

The V call is TRBV6-5, the J call TRBJ1-5, with D unresolved. Trimming shortened V by 5 bases and J by 7 bases, and 9 bases separated the two germline ends. Per the germline V gene, CDR1 is MNHEY and CDR2 is SVGAGI. The CDR3 totals 12 residues. CDR3: CASSPRSQPQHF. DNA of the CDR3: TGTGCCAGCAGTCCCCGGTCCCAGCCCCAGCATTTT.

The V gene is TRBV6-1, the J gene TRBJ2-1; 11 bases line up with TRBD2. The CDR3 is made up of 15 amino acids. Per the germline V gene, CDR1 is MNHNS and CDR2 is SASEGT. Trimming took 5 bases from V and 11 from J; bases not matched to a gene: 11. The CDR3 loop is CASSSPPGLAEKQFF. The DNA of the CDR3 is TGTGCCAGCAGTTCTCCCCCGGGACTAGCGGAAAAGCAGTTCTTC.

The J gene is TRBJ2-2, the V gene TRBV4-1; 7 bases fit TRBD1. CDR3 length: 15 amino acids. J gave up 7 bases and V 6 bases, and 11 bases lay outside the gene matches. Germline CDR1 is MGHRA and CDR2 is YSYEKL. CDR3 DNA sequence: TGCGCCAGCAGTCGCATACAGGGGACGGGCGGGGAGCTGTTTTTT. It translates to CASSRIQGTGGELFF.

The rearrangement joins TRBV7-8 to TRBJ2-1; 7 nucleotides line up with TRBD2. Germline V lookup: CDR1 SGHVS, CDR2 FQNEAQ. Trimming cost V 2 bases and J 6 bases; bases outside gene matches: 7. This CDR3 comprises 15 residues. CDR3 region: CASSLYSGPSNEQFF. The CDR3 coding sequence is TGTGCCAGCAGCTTATATAGCGGGCCTTCCAATGAGCAGTTCTTC.